The 29 T cell receptor beta chains below all came from one sample that was sequenced in a study of T cell responses to AZD1222 COVID-19 vaccine. The data were produced by immunoSEQ multiplex PCR, yet TCRdb's version contains in-frame clones alone and is incomplete. The sample contains fewer than 150,000 clones, around 93% of which appear only once. The sample in question was peripheral blood, obtained on day 0 of AZD1222 vaccination. Every receptor here comes from an adult in good health.

The rearrangement uses TRBV27 and TRBJ2-2, with TRBD2 identical over 9 bases. The CDR3 has 18 amino acids. Trimming at V came to 1 base and at J to 0 bases, leaving 6 bases not matched to a gene. CDR1 MNHEY and CDR2 SMNVEV come from the germline V gene (reference sequence). The CDR3 sequence is CASSLFFRGGANTGELFF. The CDR3 bases are TGTGCCAGCAGTTTATTCTTCCGCGGGGGGGCGAACACCGGGGAGCTGTTTTTT.

J is TRBJ1-3 and V is TRBV11-2; D not resolved. Trimming shortened V by 1 base and J by 7 bases, and 2 bases separated the two germline ends. The CDR3 extends over 11 amino acids. The germline V gene encodes CDR1 SGHAT and CDR2 FQNNGV. The CDR3 spells CASSLVNTIYF. As DNA, the CDR3 is TGTGCCAGCAGCTTAGTCAACACCATATATTTT.

The chain couples TRBV4-1 to TRBJ1-2, with 10 bases lining up with TRBD1. The germline gives CDR1 MGHRA, CDR2 YSYEKL. V trimming: 4 bases; J trimming: 4 bases; junction bases outside the gene matches: 12. The CDR3 length is 17 residues. CDR3 residues: CASSPGTGALLSYGYTF. The CDR3 nucleotides read TGCGCCAGCAGCCCCGGGACAGGGGCCCTCCTTTCCTATGGCTACACCTTC.

This clone was counted only a few times. The gene calls are TRBV25-1 and TRBJ2-2, with D possibly being TRBD1 or TRBD2 (5 bases each). Germline V CDR1 and CDR2: MGHDK, SYGVNS. Trimming removed 1 base at V and 7 bases at J, with 10 bases between. The CDR3 loop spans 14 amino acids. The CDR3 coding sequence is TGTGCCAGCAGTGAATGGTGGGGGAACGGGGAGCTGTTTTTT. Amino acids: CASSEWWGNGELFF.

The chain has TRBV27 and TRBJ2-1; 11 bases match TRBD2. Germline V gene sequence: CDR1 MNHEY, CDR2 SMNVEV (reference sequence). V gave up 5 bases and J gave up 7 bases; unmatched junction bases: 16. The CDR3 spans 18 residues. The CDR3 here is CASSRGWGVSSGRNEQFF. In nucleotides, the CDR3 is TGTGCCAGCAGTCGCGGATGGGGGGTGTCTAGCGGGAGGAATGAGCAGTTCTTC.

This chain joins TRBV19 and TRBJ1-2, with unresolved D. The germline gives CDR1 LNHDA, CDR2 SQIVND (reference sequence). This CDR3 comprises 13 residues. Between the trimmed V and J ends, which lost 8 bases and 3 bases, there was a span of 13 bases. CDR3 DNA sequence: TGTGCCAGTCGGCTGGTTCAAGACTATGGCTACACCTTC. As protein: CASRLVQDYGYTF.

This clone occurred once. This rearrangement joins TRBV11-3 to TRBJ2-2; D is undetermined. Germline-derived CDR1 and CDR2 are SGHNT and YENEEA. Between the trimmed V and J ends, which lost 6 bases and 7 bases, there was a span of 12 bases. This CDR3 has 13 amino acids. CDR3 protein: CASSSPWVGELFF. The CDR3 DNA sequence: TGTGCCAGCAGTTCACCCTGGGTCGGGGAGCTGTTTTTT.

V usage is TRBV29-1 and J usage is TRBJ1-2; a weak D match, TRBD1 (6 bases). CDR3 size: 16 residues. V dropped 4 bases and J dropped 3 bases, with 21 bases sitting between them. Germline CDR1 reads SQVTM; CDR2 reads ANQGSEA. CDR3 protein: CSVGGGDINVDYGYTF. The CDR3 nucleotides read TGCAGCGTTGGGGGGGGCGACATAAATGTGGACTATGGCTACACCTTC.

The chain links TRBV19 to TRBJ1-3; weak D call: TRBD1 (5 bases). Germline V gene data show CDR1 as LNHDA and CDR2 as SQIVND (reference sequence). The V and J ends lost 6 bases and 0 bases respectively, with 15 bases between them. This CDR3 is built from 16 residues. As DNA, the CDR3 is TGTGCCAGTAGGAGCGGGGGGTTGAGCTCTGGAAACACCATATATTTT. Translation: CASRSGGLSSGNTIYF.

The chain carries TRBV28 and TRBJ2-1; D possibly corresponds to TRBD1 (6 bases). The CDR3 length is 13 residues. Trimming shortened V by 8 bases and J by 2 bases, and 10 bases separated the two germline ends. Germline CDR1 and CDR2: MDHEN and SYDVKM. CDR3 sequence: CASLAGAYNEQFF. As DNA, the CDR3 is TGTGCCAGCTTGGCAGGGGCCTACAATGAGCAGTTCTTC. The full variable domain, its missing parts supplied by reference TRBV28 and TRBJ2-1, is DVKVTQSSRYLVKRTGEKVFLECVQDMDHENMFWYRQDPGLGLRLIYFSYDVKMKEKGDIPEGYSVSREKKERFSLILESASTNQTSMYLCASLAGAYNEQFFGPGTRLTVL.

The V and J genes are TRBV25-1 and TRBJ1-5; TRBD1 might be the D (5 bases). V dropped 4 bases and J dropped 0 bases, with 10 bases sitting between them. In germline, CDR1 is MGHDK, CDR2 SYGVNS. There are 15 residues in the CDR3. The CDR3 loop reads CASSAWGDSNQPQHF. CDR3 in DNA: TGTGCCAGCAGTGCGTGGGGGGATAGCAATCAGCCCCAGCATTTT.

The chain has TRBV19 and TRBJ1-5; D perhaps matches TRBD1 (6 bases). Germline loops: CDR1 LNHDA, CDR2 SQIVND (reference sequence). The germline V and J ends were trimmed by 5 bases and 6 bases, with 20 bases remaining between them. CDR3 length: 16 residues. CDR3 coding DNA: TGTGCCAGTAGTCTGGTCGGCCAGGGGATGGGTCAGCCCCAGCATTTT. Translation gives CASSLVGQGMGQPQHF.

The CDR3 DNA reads TGCGCCAGCAGCCAAGAGGACAGGGGGAGTGAAAAACTGTTTTTT. Protein sequence: CASSQEDRGSEKLFF. The chain carries TRBV4-1 and TRBJ1-4; 10 bases are a match to TRBD1. The CDR3 runs 15 residues. CDR1 MGHRA and CDR2 YSYEKL come from the germline V gene. V trimming: 0 bases; J trimming: 7 bases; junction bases outside the gene matches: 2.

The chain links TRBV3-1 (or the pseudogene TRBV3-2) to TRBJ2-5; 9 bases are a match to TRBD2. Losses at the gene ends were 4 bases for V and 1 base for J; bases not matched to a gene: 10. This CDR3 has 17 amino acids. Looked up from germline, CDR1 is LGHDT and CDR2 is YNNKEL (reference sequence). CDR3 DNA sequence: TGTGCCAGCAGCCCGATCCTGGGCGGGGGGGCCCAAGAGACCCAGTACTTC. It codes for CASSPILGGGAQETQYF.

This clone was detected once. The chain has TRBV12-5 and TRBJ2-1; weak D call: TRBD1 (5 bases). CDR3 length: 14 residues. The germline CDR1 and CDR2 sequences are LGHNT and FRNRAP. Deletions cut 6 bases from V and 1 base from J, with 10 bases between. The CDR3 sequence: CASGKGFSYNEQFF. The DNA for the CDR3 is TGTGCTAGTGGCAAGGGGTTTTCCTACAATGAGCAGTTCTTC.

This clone was seen just once. The chain couples TRBV18 to TRBJ1-1; D is perhaps TRBD1 (6 bases). V was cut by 3 bases and J by 3 bases, with 11 bases left in between. Per germline, CDR1 KGHSH and CDR2 LQKENI. The CDR3 sequence is 14 residues long. The CDR3 spells CASSPVYRDTEAFF. The CDR3 DNA is TGTGCCAGCTCACCGGTCTACAGGGACACTGAAGCTTTCTTT. The whole variable domain, filled in from reference TRBV18 and TRBJ1-1, reads NAGVMQNPRHLVRRRGQEARLRCSPMKGHSHVYWYRQLPEEGLKFMVYLQKENIIDESGMPKERFSAEFPKEGPSILRIQQVVRGDSAAYFCASSPVYRDTEAFFGQGTRLTVV.

CDR3 DNA sequence: TGTGCCAGCAGTTGGCAGGACTACAATGAGCAGTTCTTC. Translated, it gives CASSWQDYNEQFF. The V call is TRBV27, the J call TRBJ2-1; D gene uncertain. The V end was cut by 4 bases, the J end by 3 bases, with 7 bases between. CDR1 is MNHEY and CDR2 is SMNVEV in the germline V gene (reference sequence). This CDR3 contains 13 residues.

V is TRBV5-1 and J is TRBJ2-7; D gene unclear. Germline V gene lookup returns CDR1 SGHRS and CDR2 YFSETQ. Trimming cost V 0 bases and J 3 bases, with 13 bases left between them. The CDR3 contains 15 residues. CDR3 DNA: TGCGCCAGCAGCTTGGGGGCCCCCCAAATCTACGAGCAGTACTTC. Protein: CASSLGAPQIYEQYF.

The chain couples TRBV7-9 to TRBJ1-1, with 8 nucleotides matching TRBD1. The CDR3 is 17 amino acids. CDR1 and CDR2 from the germline V gene are SEHNR and FQNEAQ (reference sequence). V shed 5 bases and J 0 bases; nucleotides not matched to a gene: 11. CDR3 protein: CASSPDRALSLNTEAFF. CDR3 sequence (DNA): TGTGCCAGCAGCCCGGACAGGGCCCTATCGTTGAACACTGAAGCTTTCTTT.

The genes are TRBV2 and TRBJ2-1; 8 bases align to TRBD2. Germline CDR1 and CDR2: SNHLY and FYNNEI. The CDR3 runs 14 residues. The junction had 5 bases not matched to a gene; V was cut back by 5 bases and J by 5 bases. Here the CDR3 reads CASSKRERNNEQFF. The CDR3 bases are TGTGCCAGCAGTAAGCGGGAGCGAAACAATGAGCAGTTCTTC.

Here the CDR3 DNA reads TGCGCCAGCAGCTCGCCGGGACAGTATTTCGGTGACTATGGCTACACCTTC. Its translation is CASSSPGQYFGDYGYTF. The J gene is TRBJ1-2, the V gene TRBV5-1; 7 nucleotides agree with TRBD1. V shed 3 bases and J 3 bases; nucleotides not matched to a gene: 14. The CDR3 is 17 residues long. The germline V gene has CDR1 SGHRS and CDR2 YFSETQ.

This CDR3 is CASSAYLEGTQYF. CDR3 in DNA: TGTGCCAGCAGCGCATACCTTGAGGGTACACAGTATTTT. The rearrangement links TRBV9 to TRBJ2-3; a weak D match, TRBD2 (5 bases). The germline CDR1 and CDR2 sequences are SGDLS and YYNGEE. This CDR3 has 13 residues. V gave up 3 bases and J gave up 12 bases, with 17 bases separating them.

The chain employs TRBV10-2 and TRBJ2-6; 16 nucleotides match TRBD2. The CDR3 covers 18 residues. The trim removed 4 bases at V and 4 bases at J, leaving 4 bases unmatched. In germline, CDR1 is WSHSY, CDR2 SAAADI. The CDR3 DNA reads TGCGCCAGCAGTGCGGGACTAGCGGGAGGGCAAGGGGCCAACGTCCTGACTTTC. Translation gives CASSAGLAGGQGANVLTF.

J is TRBJ1-5 and V is TRBV6-2 or TRBV6-3; no clear D. The germline V gene has CDR1 MNHEY and CDR2 SVGEGT. Trimming stripped 2 bases from V and 2 bases from J, with 19 bases between. The CDR3 is made up of 18 amino acids. The chain's CDR3 is CASSYGIRGPGGNQPQHF. CDR3 coding DNA: TGTGCCAGCAGTTACGGGATTCGGGGTCCTGGTGGCAATCAGCCCCAGCATTTT.

The chain joins TRBV9 to TRBJ2-2; TRBD2 matches 9 bases. The germline V gene has CDR1 SGDLS and CDR2 YYNGEE. This CDR3 spans 15 amino acids. V shed 3 bases and J 6 bases; nucleotides not matched to a gene: 6. DNA of the CDR3: TGTGCCAGCAGCGCGACGGGACTAGCCCCCGGGGAGCTGTTTTTT. Translating gives CASSATGLAPGELFF.

This clone was counted a single time. V gene TRBV5-5 combines with J gene TRBJ1-3; TRBD1 might be the D (5 bases). The CDR3 is 15 residues long. Germline V gene lookup returns CDR1 SGHKS and CDR2 YYEKEE (reference sequence). The germline V and J ends were trimmed by 4 bases and 4 bases, with 15 bases remaining between them. CDR3 coding DNA: TGTGCCAGCAGCGGGGACGGGGTAACGGGAAACACCATATATTTT. This gives the protein CASSGDGVTGNTIYF.

The V gene is TRBV7-2, the J gene TRBJ1-5; perhaps TRBD1 as D (6 bases). Per germline, CDR1 SGHTA and CDR2 FQGNSA. The V end lost 3 bases, the J end lost 6 bases, and 12 bases lay between the germline ends. This CDR3 has 14 amino acids. The CDR3, as DNA: TGTGCCAGCAGCTTCGGCGGGGGGCCTCAGCCCCAGCATTTT. Encoded protein: CASSFGGGPQPQHF. The whole variable domain, filled in from reference TRBV7-2 and TRBJ1-5, reads GAGVSQSPSNKVTEKGKDVELRCDPISGHTALYWYRQSLGQGLEFLIYFQGNSAPDKSGLPSDRFSAERTGGSVSTLTIQRTQQEDSAVYLCASSFGGGPQPQHFGDGTRLSIL.

The chain recombines TRBV3-1 (or the pseudogene TRBV3-2) with TRBJ1-1, with D unresolved. Trimming pared 1 base from V and 6 bases from J, leaving 9 bases between. The CDR3 sequence is 13 residues long. CDR1 and CDR2 (germline): LGHDT, YNNKEL (reference sequence). CDR3 in amino acids: CASSQVVPPEAFF. The CDR3, as DNA: TGTGCCAGCAGCCAAGTGGTCCCCCCTGAAGCTTTCTTT.

The V gene is TRBV27, the J gene TRBJ2-7; 11 nucleotides agree with TRBD1. This CDR3 spans 16 amino acids. Per the germline V gene, CDR1 is MNHEY and CDR2 is SMNVEV (reference sequence). J lost 4 bases, V lost 0 bases, and 5 bases had no gene match. This CDR3 is CASSLSMRDRGYEQYF. CDR3 nucleotides: TGTGCCAGCAGTTTATCGATGCGGGACAGGGGGTACGAGCAGTACTTC.